This TCR beta chain originates from a study of cytomegalovirus exposure and HLA in healthy donors. PCR primers comprised 60 Vbeta and 13 Jbeta primers. Clones were sequenced by immunoSEQ multiplex PCR, and TCRdb holds only the in-frame ones, with some missing. The table records approximately 210,000 clones, 79% of them present only once. The origin of this receptor is a girl aged 5 to 17 in good health and CMV-seropositive. The sequenced sample consisted of PBMCs.

Written as DNA, the CDR3 is TGTGCCAGCAGTATCGGACAGGGCTCCTACGAGCAGTACTTC. Its protein product is CASSIGQGSYEQYF. J is TRBJ2-7 and V is TRBV6-5, with 8 bases aligning to TRBD1. Germline V gene data show CDR1 as MNHEY and CDR2 as SVGAGI. The CDR3 runs to 14 residues. V shed 5 bases and J 0 bases; nucleotides not matched to a gene: 3.